This T cell receptor (beta chain) appears in the sequencing data of a study of T-cell memory formation after mild COVID-19. The CDR3 loop spans 14 amino acids. Trimming took 5 bases from V and 1 from J, leaving 11 bases between them. CDR1 and CDR2 (germline): SEHNR, FQNEAQ (reference sequence). TCRdb analysed the 5' RACE reads with MiXCR anew, one entry per CDR3 protein. Of about 350,000 distinct CDR3 sequences listed, roughly an eighth are singletons. The gene calls are TRBV7-9 and TRBJ1-1; D is undetermined. The sequence derives from a young man who had mild COVID-19 (a few samples of this study predate the infection). Cell type and time point are not known. The sample taken for sequencing was PBMCs or a T cell subset sorted from them (not recorded which). DNA of the CDR3: TGTGCCAGCAGCACGGTGGTACGGAACACTGAAGCTTTCTTT. Translated, it gives CASSTVVRNTEAFF.